One sample yielded the 27 T cell receptor beta chains listed below, sequenced in a study of blood T cell repertoires in COVID-19. Some clones are missing from TCRdb's copy, which holds only in-frame ones; the method was immunoSEQ multiplex PCR. In the table there are 90,000 to 100,000 clones, over 70% of which are singletons. Sequencing input: peripheral blood. These receptors originate from a woman of 80 years or more with acute or convalescent COVID-19.

This rearrangement joins TRBV5-5 to TRBJ1-1; D is undetermined. CDR1 and CDR2 from the germline V gene are SGHKS and YYEKEE (reference sequence). V gave up 2 bases and J gave up 6 bases, with 14 bases separating them. This CDR3 has 14 amino acids. This CDR3 reads CASSLRERGPEAFF. The CDR3 DNA sequence: TGTGCCAGCAGCTTACGAGAAAGAGGGCCTGAAGCTTTCTTT.

This rearrangement joins TRBV7-9 to TRBJ1-5; TRBD1 is a possible D gene (6 bases). Trimming removed 5 bases from V and 4 bases from J, with 12 bases in between. The CDR3 covers 14 residues. From germline, CDR1 is SEHNR and CDR2 FQNEAQ (reference sequence). The CDR3 region is CASSQATGNQPQHF. The CDR3 nucleotides are TGTGCCAGCAGCCAAGCCACAGGGAATCAGCCCCAGCATTTT.

The chain carries TRBV10-3 and TRBJ2-5; 8 bases match TRBD2. The CDR3 length is 15 residues. The germline V gene encodes CDR1 ENHRY and CDR2 SYGVKD. Trimming at V came to 3 bases and at J to 1 base, leaving 4 bases not matched to a gene. This CDR3 reads CAISESSGFQETQYF. The CDR3 DNA is TGTGCCATCAGTGAATCTAGCGGGTTCCAAGAGACCCAGTACTTC.

This clone was picked up one time. The DNA of the CDR3 is TGTGCCAGCAGCTCCATCACCGGGACAGGGGTTAACTATGGCTACACCTTC. Its protein product is CASSSITGTGVNYGYTF. V is TRBV7-9 and J is TRBJ1-2, with 10 bases aligning to TRBD1. The CDR3 sequence is 17 residues long. Trimming removed 4 bases from V and 1 base from J; junction bases left unmatched: 9. Germline assignment: CDR1 SEHNR and CDR2 FQNEAQ (reference sequence).

The chain has TRBV28 and TRBJ1-2, with D unresolved. The CDR3 totals 12 residues. Germline assignment: CDR1 MDHEN and CDR2 SYDVKM. Trimming stripped 2 bases from V and 3 bases from J, with 4 bases between. The CDR3, as DNA: TGTGCCAGCAGTTTACGGTACTATGGCTACACCTTC. This codes for CASSLRYYGYTF.

V is TRBV2 and J is TRBJ2-2; D gene uncertain. Germline-derived CDR1 and CDR2 are SNHLY and FYNNEI. V gave up 4 bases and J gave up 1 base, with 7 bases separating them. This CDR3 is 14 amino acids long. The CDR3 sequence: CASSVTENTGELFF. CDR3 sequence (DNA): TGTGCCAGCAGTGTAACAGAGAACACCGGGGAGCTGTTTTTT.

The chain has TRBV7-8 and TRBJ1-2, with TRBD1 as a possible D gene (5 bases). Germline assignment: CDR1 SGHVS and CDR2 FQNEAQ. Trimming removed 5 bases at V and 6 bases at J, with 16 bases between. The CDR3 is 14 residues long. The CDR3 sequence: CASSPRTGINGYTF. CDR3 nucleotide sequence: TGTGCCAGCAGCCCAAGAACAGGTATCAATGGCTACACCTTC.

The chain combines TRBV6-2 or TRBV6-3 with TRBJ2-7; 10 bases map to TRBD2. This CDR3 has 13 amino acids. Germline loops: CDR1 MNHEY, CDR2 SVGEGT. The CDR3 protein is CARSGGGLYEQYV. Here the CDR3 DNA reads TGTGCCCGCAGCGGGGGGGGGTTGTACGAGCAGTACGTC.

V gene TRBV29-1 combines with J gene TRBJ2-3; 7 nucleotides match TRBD1. The CDR3 extends over 13 amino acids. The trim removed 2 bases at V and 3 bases at J, leaving 2 bases unmatched. CDR1 is SQVTM, CDR2 ANQGSEA, per germline. In nucleotides, the CDR3 is TGCAGCGTTGAAAGGGGGCCTACAGATACGCAGTATTTT. It yields the protein CSVERGPTDTQYF.

This clone was recorded once. J is TRBJ1-2 and V is TRBV5-4, with 9 bases matching TRBD1. Germline assignment: CDR1 SGHNT and CDR2 YYREEE (reference sequence). V was pared by 4 bases and J by 4 bases, with 5 bases of the junction left unmatched. CDR3 length equals 14 residues. This CDR3 is CASSPEDRGYGYTF. Here the CDR3 DNA reads TGTGCCAGCAGCCCGGAGGACAGGGGCTATGGCTACACCTTC.

This sequence joins TRBV28 and TRBJ2-1, with TRBD2 matching over 15 bases. CDR3 length: 17 amino acids. Germline trimming cut 4 bases from V and 9 bases from J; bases unmatched to any gene: 10. The V gene's germline CDR1 is MDHEN and CDR2 SYDVKM. CDR3: CASSYGTSGGYPVEQFF. CDR3 bases: TGTGCCAGCAGTTACGGGACTAGCGGGGGGTACCCGGTTGAGCAGTTCTTC. The full variable domain, completed using reference TRBV28 and TRBJ2-1, is DVKVTQSSRYLVKRTGEKVFLECVQDMDHENMFWYRQDPGLGLRLIYFSYDVKMKEKGDIPEGYSVSREKKERFSLILESASTNQTSMYLCASSYGTSGGYPVEQFFGPGTRLTVL.

Points on this clone: In the same sample, other DNA sequences code for this CDR3. The chain joins TRBV5-4 to TRBJ1-3; the D is unclear. The ends were cut back, 0 bases at V and 1 base at J, with 5 bases in the middle. The CDR3 contains 14 residues. Looked up from germline, CDR1 is SGHNT and CDR2 is YYREEE (reference sequence). CDR3: CASSLGGSGNTIYF. The CDR3, as DNA: TGTGCCAGCAGCTTGGGAGGGTCTGGAAACACCATATATTTT.

The genes are TRBV7-7 and TRBJ2-1, with TRBD2 identical over 9 bases. CDR1 and CDR2 (germline): SSHAT, FNYEAQ (reference sequence). The V gene end was trimmed by 4 bases and the J gene end by 6 bases; junction bases not matched to a gene: 7. The CDR3 is 15 amino acids. The CDR3 protein is CASSSGTSSRNEQFF. DNA for the CDR3: TGTGCCAGCAGCTCCGGGACTAGCAGTCGCAATGAGCAGTTCTTC.

V and J are TRBV7-2 and TRBJ2-1; 10 bases map to TRBD2. The CDR3 loop spans 14 amino acids. V lost 3 bases, J lost 8 bases, and 4 bases stayed unmatched. Germline V gene data show CDR1 as SGHTA and CDR2 as FQGNSA. For the CDR3, the DNA is TGTGCCAGCAGCTTTAGCGGGGGGAGCGATGAGCAGTTCTTC. Residues: CASSFSGGSDEQFF.

This sequence joins TRBV2 and TRBJ1-5; D remains unclear. V was trimmed by 0 bases and J by 9 bases, leaving 15 bases between them. In germline, CDR1 is SNHLY, CDR2 FYNNEI. The CDR3 runs to 15 residues. The CDR3, as DNA: TGTGCCAGCAGTGAAGCCATGGCTTCCCAAAGGCCCCAGCATTTT. It yields the protein CASSEAMASQRPQHF. The variable domain in full, completed from reference TRBV2 and TRBJ1-5, reads EPEVTQTPSHQVTQMGQEVILRCVPISNHLYFYWYRQILGQKVEFLVSFYNNEISEKSEIFDDQFSVERPDGSNFTLKIRSTKLEDSAMYFCASSEAMASQRPQHFGDGTRLSIL.

This sequence joins TRBV5-1 and TRBJ2-7; 12 positions agree with TRBD1. The J segment lost 7 bases and the V segment lost 2 bases, leaving 13 bases of the junction unmatched. Germline CDR1 is SGHRS and CDR2 is YFSETQ. CDR3 length: 17 amino acids. CDR3 protein: CASSLTTGTGGAREQYF. Written as DNA, the CDR3 is TGCGCCAGCAGCTTAACAACCGGGACAGGGGGCGCCAGGGAGCAGTACTTC.

The V and J genes are TRBV19 and TRBJ2-3; D possibly corresponds to TRBD2 (7 bases). The length of the CDR3 is 17 residues. The V end lost 2 bases, the J end lost 1 base, and 16 bases lay between the germline ends. Germline CDR1 LNHDA, CDR2 SQIVND (reference sequence). DNA for the CDR3: TGTGCCAGTAGTATATTGCGGGGGCCAATCGGCACAGATACGCAGTATTTT. It translates to CASSILRGPIGTDTQYF.

This chain joins TRBV2 and TRBJ1-2; TRBD1 might be the D (5 bases). The CDR3 loop spans 13 amino acids. Germline values: CDR1 SNHLY, CDR2 FYNNEI. The V end was cut by 7 bases, the J end by 5 bases, with 14 bases between. The CDR3 DNA follows: TGTGCCAGCAAGGCGGGGGTTGTATATGGCTACACCTTC. Translation gives CASKAGVVYGYTF.

The CDR3 region is CASSESLDGAGELFF. CDR3 DNA: TGCGCCAGCAGTGAGTCTCTAGATGGCGCCGGGGAGCTGTTTTTT. The chain employs TRBV10-1 and TRBJ2-2; D call uncertain. This CDR3 contains 15 residues. Trimming removed 0 bases from V and 6 bases from J, with 11 bases in between. The V gene's germline CDR1 is WNHNN and CDR2 SYGVQD (reference sequence).

CDR3 in amino acids: CASSLNLGLLVLGYEQYF. The CDR3 DNA is TGCGCCAGCAGTCTTAACCTAGGACTTCTTGTTTTGGGGTACGAGCAGTACTTC. The J gene is TRBJ2-7, the V gene TRBV23-1, with D possibly TRBD2 on 5 matching bases. TRBV23-1 is filed as an ORF, its function uncertain. V was cut by 4 bases and J by 4 bases, with 26 bases left in between. The CDR3 runs 18 residues.

This rearrangement joins TRBV7-8 to TRBJ1-3; possibly TRBD1 for D (6 bases). CDR1 and CDR2 (germline): SGHVS, FQNEAQ. Trimming took 0 bases from V and 11 from J, leaving 11 bases between them. The CDR3 is 13 residues long. The CDR3 is CASSLALDSPIYF. The CDR3 bases are TGTGCCAGCAGCTTAGCTTTGGACAGTCCCATATATTTT.

The chain uses TRBV6-5 and TRBJ1-1, with no clear D. CDR3 size: 14 residues. Per the germline V gene, CDR1 is MNHEY and CDR2 is SVGAGI. Trimming removed 2 bases from V and 4 bases from J, with 11 bases in between. The CDR3 sequence: CASSYGGAVTEAFF. The CDR3 nucleotides are TGTGCCAGCAGTTACGGCGGTGCGGTCACTGAAGCTTTCTTT.

V usage is TRBV11-2 and J usage is TRBJ2-6; D is perhaps TRBD1 (5 bases). Per germline, CDR1 SGHAT and CDR2 FQNNGV. V lost 2 bases, J lost 0 bases, and 8 bases lay in between. The CDR3 runs 16 residues. The CDR3 spells CASSLPGYSGANVLTF. In DNA form, the CDR3 reads TGTGCCAGCAGCTTACCAGGGTACTCTGGGGCCAACGTCCTGACTTTC. Combining the CDR3 with reference TRBV11-2 and TRBJ2-6 gives the whole variable domain EAGVAQSPRYKIIEKRQSVAFWCNPISGHATLYWYQQILGQGPKLLIQFQNNGVVDDSQLPKDRFSAERLKGVDSTLKIQPAKLEDSAVYLCASSLPGYSGANVLTFGAGSRLTVL.

The rearrangement uses TRBV30 and TRBJ2-7; D is unresolved. Deletions cut 4 bases from V and 5 bases from J, with 12 bases between. CDR1 GTSNPN and CDR2 SVGIG come from the germline V gene (reference sequence). CDR3 length equals 12 residues. The CDR3 nucleotides read TGTGCCTGGAATATCTTGTCGGACGAGCAGTACTTC. It codes for CAWNILSDEQYF. Complete variable domain (other parts from reference TRBV30 and TRBJ2-7): SQTIHQWPATLVQPVGSPLSLECTVEGTSNPNLYWYRQAAGRGLQLLFYSVGIGQISSEVPQNLSASRPQDRQFILSSKKLLLSDSGFYLCAWNILSDEQYFGPGTRLTVT.

This chain uses TRBV6-2 or TRBV6-3 with TRBJ1-6; unclear D gene. The germline CDR1 and CDR2 sequences are MNHEY and SVGEGT. This CDR3 region has 15 residues. Trimming shortened V by 5 bases and J by 8 bases, and 16 bases separated the two germline ends. CDR3: CASSTGFGSYSPLHF. The CDR3 region has the DNA TGTGCCAGCAGTACGGGGTTCGGAAGTTATTCACCCCTCCACTTT.

The genes are TRBV19 and TRBJ2-2; the match to TRBD2 covers 10 bases. The junction had 12 bases not matched to a gene; V was cut back by 3 bases and J by 5 bases. CDR1 and CDR2 from the germline V gene are LNHDA and SQIVND (reference sequence). The CDR3 extends over 18 amino acids. CDR3 sequence: CASSIDSLAGAPTGELFF. CDR3 DNA sequence: TGTGCCAGTAGTATCGATAGTCTAGCGGGGGCCCCTACCGGGGAGCTGTTTTTT. Complete variable domain (other parts from reference TRBV19 and TRBJ2-2): DGGITQSPKYLFRKEGQNVTLSCEQNLNHDAMYWYRQDPGQGLRLIYYSQIVNDFQKGDIAEGYSVSREKKESFPLTVTSAQKNPTAFYLCASSIDSLAGAPTGELFFGEGSRLTVL.

This chain uses TRBV5-1 with TRBJ2-5; 7 bases map to TRBD2. The CDR3 extends over 14 amino acids. Per the germline V gene, CDR1 is SGHRS and CDR2 is YFSETQ. The V segment lost 4 bases and the J segment 1 base; nucleotides outside the gene matches: 4. In DNA, the CDR3 is TGCGCCAGCAGCCCGGGGGGAGCCCAAGAGACCCAGTACTTC. Translating gives CASSPGGAQETQYF. Full variable domain (remainder filled in from reference TRBV5-1 and TRBJ2-5): KAGVTQTPRYLIKTRGQQVTLSCSPISGHRSVSWYQQTPGQGLQFLFEYFSETQRNKGNFPGRFSGRQFSNSRSEMNVSTLELGDSALYLCASSPGGAQETQYFGPGTRLLVL.